The entry that follows covers one TCR beta chain sequence. Germline V gene data show CDR1 as SGHRS and CDR2 as YFSETQ. The CDR3 has 15 residues. Losses at the gene ends were 4 bases for V and 7 bases for J; bases not matched to a gene: 10. These data are taken from a study of T cell changes during pregnancy in multiple sclerosis. Here immunoSEQ multiplex PCR was the method, and the copy in TCRdb shows in-frame clones only, minus some. The table lists tens of thousands of clones, 90% to 95% of them singletons, with around 0.85% in the top ten. This chain connects TRBV5-1 to TRBJ2-7, with 11 positions matching TRBD2. This receptor was identified in a female donor with multiple sclerosis, enrolled in a pregnancy study. Source: peripheral blood, taken before pregnancy. The CDR3 nucleotides are TGCGCCAGCAGCCCCGGGACTAGCGGAGGGATGGAGCAGTACTTC. The encoded protein is CASSPGTSGGMEQYF.